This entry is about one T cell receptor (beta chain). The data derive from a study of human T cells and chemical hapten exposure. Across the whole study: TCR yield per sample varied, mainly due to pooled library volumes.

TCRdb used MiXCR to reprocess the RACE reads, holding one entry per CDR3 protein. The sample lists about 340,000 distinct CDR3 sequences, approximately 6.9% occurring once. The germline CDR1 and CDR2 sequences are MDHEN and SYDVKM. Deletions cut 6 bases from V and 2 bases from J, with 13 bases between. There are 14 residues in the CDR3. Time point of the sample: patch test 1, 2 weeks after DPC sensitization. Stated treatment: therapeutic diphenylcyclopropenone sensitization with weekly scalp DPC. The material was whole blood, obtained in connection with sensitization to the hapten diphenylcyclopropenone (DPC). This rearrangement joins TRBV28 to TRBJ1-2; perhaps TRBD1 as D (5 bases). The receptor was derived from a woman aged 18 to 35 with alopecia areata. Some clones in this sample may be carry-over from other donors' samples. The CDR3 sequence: CASRLPGLNYGYTF. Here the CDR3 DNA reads TGTGCCAGCAGGTTACCGGGGCTCAACTATGGCTACACCTTC.